The sample holds a few counts of the clone carrying this TCR beta chain. Its antigen remains unknown. TCR beta CDR3 regions were amplified from RNA transcripts. TCR CDR3 underwent first-round RT-PCR with the HTBI primer set. A single record per CDR3 protein comes from TCRdb applying MiXCR to the multiplex PCR reads. This table has 470,000 or so distinct CDR3 sequences, about 20% appearing once. For the diagnoses, clinical symptoms, serum thyroxine and TRAb, thyroid ultrasound and orbital computed tomography were used. The PBMCs had their origin in 7.5 to 10 ml of fresh peripheral blood. The source of the sample is a study of T cells in Graves' hyperthyroidism and ophthalmopathy. Study outcomes and limitations: The model anticipated ophthalmopathy a median approximately 6.5 months pre-onset. Most thyroid clonotypes that were expanded above 0.001 also turned up in blood.

The TCR originated in a man in his late teens or twenties with Graves' hyperthyroidism. The sample was blood.

CDR3 region: CASSLRDRVNEQYF. Here the CDR3 DNA reads TGTGCCAGCAGTCTCCGGGACAGGGTCAACGAGCAGTACTTC. The chain employs TRBV12-3 or TRBV12-4 and TRBJ2-7; 9 bases fit TRBD1. Trimming at V came to 5 bases and at J to 5 bases, leaving 7 bases not matched to a gene. This CDR3 comprises 14 residues.